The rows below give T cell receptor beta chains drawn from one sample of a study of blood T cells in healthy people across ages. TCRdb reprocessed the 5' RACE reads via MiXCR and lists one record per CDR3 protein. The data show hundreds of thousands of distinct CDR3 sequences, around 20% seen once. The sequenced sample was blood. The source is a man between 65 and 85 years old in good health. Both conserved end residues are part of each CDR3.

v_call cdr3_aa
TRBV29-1 CSTRTDQETQYF
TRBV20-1 CSASPAGRDNEQFF
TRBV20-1 CSATRLAEQQETQYF
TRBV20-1 CSARMTGTDTQYF
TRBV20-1 CSAIRERTRETQYF
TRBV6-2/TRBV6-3 CASSYNRGNTEAFF
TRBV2 CASSETGSNEKLFF
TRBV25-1 CASSEKRGFSPQETQYF
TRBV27 CASSPPDRVGYGYPF
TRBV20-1 CSAQRVSGRVHEQYF
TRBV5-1 CASSLGELEAGYEQYF
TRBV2 CASSILAGGGDTQYF
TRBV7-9 CASSFRADSSYNEQFF
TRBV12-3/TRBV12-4 CASSPGGAVAKNIQYF
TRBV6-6 CASSFASGGSGELFF
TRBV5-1 CASSSVGRTNTGELFF
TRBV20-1 CSAQTSSSYNEQFF
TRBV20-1 CSARGFEGANVLTF
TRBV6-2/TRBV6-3 CASSDHRKQYF
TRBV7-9 CASSLGALAGKSYEQYF
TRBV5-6 CASSNGVGQPQHF
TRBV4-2 CASSQRLGDHEQYF
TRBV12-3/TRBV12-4 CASSYGGDYGYTF
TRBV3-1 CASSPRRENEKLFF
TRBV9 CASSAGLAGSNEQFF
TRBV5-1 CASSWTTDTQYF
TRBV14 CASSPSGARSYEQYF
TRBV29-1 CSVSERLGYEQYF
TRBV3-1 CASSPGRFSAEAFF
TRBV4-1 CASSRTANTGELFF
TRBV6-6 CASNYRDEKLFF